This T cell receptor (beta chain) is drawn from a study of technical replicates of blood from a handful of donors. The CDR3 runs 14 residues. Germline lookup yields CDR1 KGHSH and CDR2 LQKENI. The junction had 4 bases not matched to a gene; V was cut back by 6 bases and J by 3 bases. This table comes from immunoSEQ multiplex PCR, and its TCRdb copy is limited to in-frame clones, with some not included. Of tens of thousands of clones detected, approximately 95% appear once; the ten largest clones hold about 0.41%. The sequenced sample was T cells isolated from PBMCs. This chain connects TRBV18 to TRBJ2-3; TRBD2 aligns across 9 bases. This sequence was found in a human donor in good health. This CDR3 is CASSPGLATDTQYF. CDR3 nucleotides: TGTGCCAGCTCTCCTGGACTAGCGACAGATACGCAGTATTTT.